This TCR beta chain was identified in a study of technical replicates of blood from a handful of donors. The protocol was immunoSEQ multiplex PCR, while the TCRdb copy is restricted to in-frame clones and leaves out a portion. The sample lists fewer than 45,000 clones, 96% occurring once. The germline gives CDR1 SQVTM, CDR2 ANQGSEA. This CDR3 has 13 residues. The V segment lost 4 bases and the J segment 10 bases; nucleotides outside the gene matches: 7. The chain has TRBV29-1 and TRBJ2-1; TRBD2 agrees at 10 bases. What was sequenced was T cells isolated from PBMCs. The receptor was derived from a human donor in good health. The CDR3 sequence is CSVGGTSAREQFF. The CDR3 nucleotides read TGCAGCGTTGGAGGGACTAGCGCCAGAGAGCAGTTCTTC.